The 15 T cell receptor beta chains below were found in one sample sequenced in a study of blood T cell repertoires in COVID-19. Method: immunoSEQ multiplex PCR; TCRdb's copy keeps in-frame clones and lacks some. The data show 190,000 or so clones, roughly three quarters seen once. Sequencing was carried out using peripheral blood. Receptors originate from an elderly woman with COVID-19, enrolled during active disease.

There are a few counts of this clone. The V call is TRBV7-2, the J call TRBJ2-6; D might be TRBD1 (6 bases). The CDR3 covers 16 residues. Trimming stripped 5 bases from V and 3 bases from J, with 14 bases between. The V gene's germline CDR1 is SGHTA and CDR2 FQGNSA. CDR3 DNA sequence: TGTGCCAGCAGCCCCTTACAGGGTGGTGGGGCCAACGTCCTGACTTTC. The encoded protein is CASSPLQGGGANVLTF.

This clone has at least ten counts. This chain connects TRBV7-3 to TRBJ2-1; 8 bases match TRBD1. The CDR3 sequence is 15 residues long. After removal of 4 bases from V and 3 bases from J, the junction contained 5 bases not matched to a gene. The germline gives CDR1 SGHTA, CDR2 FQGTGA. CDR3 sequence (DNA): TGTGCCAGCAGCTCAGGGACAGGAAACTACAATGAGCAGTTCTTC. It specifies CASSSGTGNYNEQFF. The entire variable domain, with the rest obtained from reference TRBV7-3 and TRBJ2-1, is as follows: GAGVSQTPSNKVTEKGKYVELRCDPISGHTALYWYRQSLGQGPEFLIYFQGTGAADDSGLPNDRFFAVRPEGSVSTLKIQRTERGDSAVYLCASSSGTGNYNEQFFGPGTRLTVL.

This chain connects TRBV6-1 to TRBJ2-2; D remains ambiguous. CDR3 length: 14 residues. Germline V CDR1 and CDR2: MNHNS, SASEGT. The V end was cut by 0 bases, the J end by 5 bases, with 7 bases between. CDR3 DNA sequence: TGTGCCAGCAGTGAAGCGTACTTGACCGGGGAGCTGTTTTTT. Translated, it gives CASSEAYLTGELFF.

This CDR3 is CASSQDRGGLRAKNIQYF. Written as DNA, the CDR3 is TGCGCCAGCAGCCAAGATCGGGGGGGCCTAAGAGCCAAAAACATTCAGTACTTC. The chain has TRBV4-3 and TRBJ2-4, with TRBD2 matching 8 bases. The CDR3 has 18 amino acids. After removal of 0 bases from V and 0 bases from J, the junction contained 7 bases not matched to a gene. Per germline, CDR1 LGHNA and CDR2 YSLEER.

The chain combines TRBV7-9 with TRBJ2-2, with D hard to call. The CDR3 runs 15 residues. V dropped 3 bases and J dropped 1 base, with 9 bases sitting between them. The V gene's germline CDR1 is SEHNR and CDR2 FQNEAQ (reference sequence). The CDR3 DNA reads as TGTGCCAGCAGCTTTTTTAGTGGGAACACCGGGGAGCTGTTTTTT. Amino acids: CASSFFSGNTGELFF.

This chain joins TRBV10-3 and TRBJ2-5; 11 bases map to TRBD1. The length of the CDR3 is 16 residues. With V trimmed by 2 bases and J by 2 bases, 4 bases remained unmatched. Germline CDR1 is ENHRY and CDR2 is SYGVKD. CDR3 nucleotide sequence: TGTGCCATCAGTGAGGCGGGACAGGGGGTACAAGAGACCCAGTACTTC. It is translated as CAISEAGQGVQETQYF.

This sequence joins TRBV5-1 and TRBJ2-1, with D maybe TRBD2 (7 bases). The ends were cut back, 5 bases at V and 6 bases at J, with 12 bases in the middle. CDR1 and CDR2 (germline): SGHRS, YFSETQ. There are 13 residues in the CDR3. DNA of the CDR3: TGCGCCAGCAGTAGGGGGGGGCCCAATGAGCAGTTCTTC. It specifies CASSRGGPNEQFF.

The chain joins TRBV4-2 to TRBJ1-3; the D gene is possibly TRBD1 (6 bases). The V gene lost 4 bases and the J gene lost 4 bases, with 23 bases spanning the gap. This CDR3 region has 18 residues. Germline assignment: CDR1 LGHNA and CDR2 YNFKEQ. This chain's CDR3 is CASSPRAGQKPRGNTIYF. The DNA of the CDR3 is TGTGCCAGCAGCCCTCGCGCCGGACAGAAGCCTAGAGGAAACACCATATATTTT.

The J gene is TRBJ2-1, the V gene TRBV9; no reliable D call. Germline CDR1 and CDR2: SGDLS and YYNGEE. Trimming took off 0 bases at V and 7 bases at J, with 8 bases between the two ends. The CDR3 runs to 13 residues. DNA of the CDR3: TGTGCCAGCAGCGTAGCTGGCTTAAATGAGCAGTTCTTC. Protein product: CASSVAGLNEQFF.

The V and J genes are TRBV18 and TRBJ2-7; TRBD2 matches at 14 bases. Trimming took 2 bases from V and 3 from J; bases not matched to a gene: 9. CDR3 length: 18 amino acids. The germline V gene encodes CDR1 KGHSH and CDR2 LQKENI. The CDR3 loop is CASSPSGTSGGLNYEQYF. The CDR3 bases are TGTGCCAGCTCACCATCCGGGACTAGCGGGGGTCTTAACTACGAGCAGTACTTC.

CDR3 amino acids: CASSAQTGPSYNEQFF. For the CDR3, the DNA is TGTGCCAGCAGCGCCCAGACAGGGCCCTCCTACAATGAGCAGTTCTTC. The chain uses TRBV9 and TRBJ2-1; 7 nucleotides line up with TRBD1. This CDR3 contains 16 residues. Per germline, CDR1 SGDLS and CDR2 YYNGEE. V dropped 3 bases and J dropped 0; count of bases not matched to a gene: 6.

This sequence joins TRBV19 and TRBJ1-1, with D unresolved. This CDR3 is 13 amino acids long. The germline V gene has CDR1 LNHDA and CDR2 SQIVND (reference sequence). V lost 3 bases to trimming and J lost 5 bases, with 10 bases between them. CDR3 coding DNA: TGTGCCAGTAGTATTGCGGTGGGTACTGAAGCTTTCTTT. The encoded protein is CASSIAVGTEAFF.

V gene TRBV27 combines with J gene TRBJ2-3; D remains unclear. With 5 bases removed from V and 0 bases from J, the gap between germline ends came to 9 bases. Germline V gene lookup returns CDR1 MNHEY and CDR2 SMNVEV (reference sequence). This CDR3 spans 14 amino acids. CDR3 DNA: TGTGCCAGCAGTCCGTTATCTAGCACAGATACGCAGTATTTT. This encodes CASSPLSSTDTQYF.

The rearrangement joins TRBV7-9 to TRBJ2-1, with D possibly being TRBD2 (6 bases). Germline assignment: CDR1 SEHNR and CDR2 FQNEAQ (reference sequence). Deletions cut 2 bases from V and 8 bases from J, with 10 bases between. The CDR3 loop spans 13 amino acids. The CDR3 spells CASSLFGSYEQFF. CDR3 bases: TGTGCCAGCAGCTTATTCGGGAGCTATGAGCAGTTCTTC. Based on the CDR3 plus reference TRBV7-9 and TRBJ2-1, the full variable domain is DTGVSQNPRHKITKRGQNVTFRCDPISEHNRLYWYRQTLGQGPEFLTYFQNEAQLEKSRLLSDRFSAERPKGSFSTLEIQRTEQGDSAMYLCASSLFGSYEQFFGPGTRLTVL.

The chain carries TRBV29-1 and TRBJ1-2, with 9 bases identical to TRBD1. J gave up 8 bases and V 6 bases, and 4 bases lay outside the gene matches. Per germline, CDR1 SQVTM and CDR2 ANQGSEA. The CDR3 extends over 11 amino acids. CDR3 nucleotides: TGCAGCGTATCAACAGGGGGCGGCTACACCTTC. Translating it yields CSVSTGGGYTF.